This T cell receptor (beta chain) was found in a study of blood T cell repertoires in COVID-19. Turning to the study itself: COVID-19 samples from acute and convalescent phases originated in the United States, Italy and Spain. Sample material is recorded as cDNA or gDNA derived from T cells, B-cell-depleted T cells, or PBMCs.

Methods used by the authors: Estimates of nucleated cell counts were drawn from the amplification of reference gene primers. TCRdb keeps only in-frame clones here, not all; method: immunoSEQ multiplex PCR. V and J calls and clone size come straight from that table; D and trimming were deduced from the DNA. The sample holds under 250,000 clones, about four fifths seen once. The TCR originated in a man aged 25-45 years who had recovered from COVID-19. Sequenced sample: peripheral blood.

The CDR3 nucleotides are TGTGCTAGTGCCGGCACAGGGGGCCGTCAGCCCCAGCATTTT. Protein product: CASAGTGGRQPQHF. The chain carries TRBV12-5 and TRBJ1-5, with 9 bases fitting TRBD1. Germline CDR1 and CDR2: LGHNT and FRNRAP. V was pared by 7 bases and J by 6 bases, with 7 bases of the junction left unmatched. The CDR3 sequence is 14 residues long. Looking up the rest from reference TRBV12-5 and TRBJ1-5 gives the full variable domain: DARVTQTPRHKVTEMGQEVTMRCQPILGHNTVFWYRQTMMQGLELLAYFRNRAPLDDSGMPKDRFSAEMPDATLATLKIQPSEPRDSAVYFCASAGTGGRQPQHFGDGTRLSIL.